This TCR beta chain was profiled in a study of blood T cell repertoires in COVID-19. Background on the study: COVID-19 samples collected from the United States, Italy and Spain covered acute and convalescent phases. In each case, the material was cDNA or gDNA derived from T cells, B-cell-depleted T cells, or PBMCs.

The V gene end was trimmed by 3 bases and the J gene end by 1 base; junction bases not matched to a gene: 5. This CDR3 has 15 residues. The germline V gene has CDR1 SGHRS and CDR2 YFSETQ. Per the original data handling: By means of reference gene primer amplification, nucleated cell counts were estimated. Sequencing was performed with immunoSEQ multiplex PCR; in TCRdb, only in-frame clones are kept and a portion is missing. V, J and clone size were drawn from that table, and D and trimming were deduced from the DNA. The sample records around 140,000 clones, 70% to 90% being singletons. V and J are TRBV5-1 and TRBJ1-1, with 8 nucleotides matching TRBD1. The TCR was taken from a man between 65 and 85 years old with active COVID-19. What was sequenced was peripheral blood. This CDR3 is CASSWDRPPNTEAFF. CDR3 DNA: TGCGCCAGCAGCTGGGACAGGCCACCGAACACTGAAGCTTTCTTT.